This T cell receptor beta chain originates from a study of blood T cell repertoires in COVID-19. V lost 4 bases and J lost 2, with 14 bases in between. CDR1 and CDR2 (germline): LNHDA, SQIVND (reference sequence). The CDR3 contains 15 residues. Measured with immunoSEQ multiplex PCR; TCRdb has only the in-frame clones, and not every one. In the table there are about 170,000 clones, about 87% of which are singletons. This clonotype was sampled from a woman in her forties or fifties with acute or convalescent COVID-19. The rearrangement uses TRBV19 and TRBJ1-2; D unresolved. Specimen: peripheral blood. CDR3 sequence reads: CASSTQRDTNYGYTF. The CDR3 nucleotides read TGTGCCAGTAGTACCCAGAGGGATACCAACTATGGCTACACCTTC.